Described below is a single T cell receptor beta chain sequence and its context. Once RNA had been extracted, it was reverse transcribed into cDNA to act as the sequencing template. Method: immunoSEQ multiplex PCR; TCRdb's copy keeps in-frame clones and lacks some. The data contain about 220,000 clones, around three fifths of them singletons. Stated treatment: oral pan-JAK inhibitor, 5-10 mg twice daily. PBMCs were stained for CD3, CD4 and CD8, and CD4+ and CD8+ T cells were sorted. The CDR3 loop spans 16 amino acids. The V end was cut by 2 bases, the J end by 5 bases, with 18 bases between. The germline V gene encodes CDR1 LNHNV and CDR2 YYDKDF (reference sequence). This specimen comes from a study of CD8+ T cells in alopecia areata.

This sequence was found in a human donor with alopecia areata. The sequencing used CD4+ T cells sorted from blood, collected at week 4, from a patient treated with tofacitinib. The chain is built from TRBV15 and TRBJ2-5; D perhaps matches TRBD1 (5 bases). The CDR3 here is CATSRPRQGVGETQYF. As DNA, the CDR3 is TGTGCCACCAGCAGACCCCGACAAGGGGTAGGGGAGACCCAGTACTTC.